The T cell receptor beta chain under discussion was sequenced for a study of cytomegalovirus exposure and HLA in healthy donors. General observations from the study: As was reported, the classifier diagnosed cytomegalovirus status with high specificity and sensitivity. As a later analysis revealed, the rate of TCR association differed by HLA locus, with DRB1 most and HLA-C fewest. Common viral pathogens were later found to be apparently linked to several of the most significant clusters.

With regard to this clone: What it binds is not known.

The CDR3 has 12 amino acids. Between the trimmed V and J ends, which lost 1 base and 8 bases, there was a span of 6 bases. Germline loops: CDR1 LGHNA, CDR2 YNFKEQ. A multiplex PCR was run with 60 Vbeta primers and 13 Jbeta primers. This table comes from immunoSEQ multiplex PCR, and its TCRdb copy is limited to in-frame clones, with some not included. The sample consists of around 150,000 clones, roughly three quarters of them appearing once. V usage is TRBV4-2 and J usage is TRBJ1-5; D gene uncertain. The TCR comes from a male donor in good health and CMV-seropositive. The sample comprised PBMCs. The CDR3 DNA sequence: TGTGCCAGCAGCCAAGGCTATGAGCCCCAGCATTTT. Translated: CASSQGYEPQHF.